The TCR beta chain under discussion was sequenced for a study of T cell responses to AZD1222 COVID-19 vaccine. At the level of the study: Timing groups of about 4 and about 12 weeks for second doses were pooled. Overall study findings and caveats: When two AZD1222 doses had been given, Spike-specific TCR breadth and depth rose.

Remarks on this clone: Antigen specificity is unknown.

Profiled with immunoSEQ multiplex PCR; TCRdb holds only in-frame clones, not every one. The sample lists some 120,000 clones, around 87% occurring once. This receptor was identified in an adult in good health. The specimen was peripheral blood, collected on day 0 of AZD1222 vaccination.

The CDR3 here is CASSDSWGGRDGYTF. The CDR3 bases are TGTGCCAGCAGTGACTCTTGGGGTGGCAGGGATGGCTACACCTTC. The genes are TRBV6-4 and TRBJ1-2; TRBD1 is a possible D gene (5 bases). Trimming stripped 0 bases from V and 6 bases from J, with 14 bases between. This CDR3 region has 15 residues. Germline V lookup: CDR1 MRHNA, CDR2 SNTAGT.